What follows is one TCR beta chain and its context. Its antigen is as yet unknown. CDR1 GTSNPN and CDR2 SVGIG come from the germline V gene (reference sequence). Trimming stripped 2 bases from V and 2 bases from J, with 9 bases between. The CDR3 consists of 13 residues. This sample was taken from a study of OX40 agonist ivuxolimab in advanced cancers. The overall study: Patients in dose escalation had liver, melanoma, kidney or head and neck cancers. Three partial responders included one hepatocellular carcinoma patient and two cutaneous melanoma patients. General study points: No antigen was identified for the clonally expanded peripheral T cells. Averaging showed that CD8+ T cells had more expanded clones than CD4+ did.

TCRdb keeps only in-frame clones here, not all; method: immunoSEQ multiplex PCR. This repertoire shows roughly 120,000 clones, more than 80% found once; its top ten account for 0.55%. The receptor was derived from an adult with an advanced solid tumor such as melanoma, head and neck, liver or kidney cancer. The chain couples TRBV30 to TRBJ1-2; D is ambiguous. The starting material was CD4+ or CD8+ T cells sorted from blood, obtained in a trial of the OX40 agonist ivuxolimab. The CDR3 nucleotides are TGTGCCTGGAGTTCCCTTAGAAACTATGGCTACACCTTC. Its translation: CAWSSLRNYGYTF.